This TCR beta chain stems from a study of blood T cell repertoires in COVID-19. For the study at large: T cells, B-cell-depleted T cells, or PBMCs supplied cDNA or gDNA.

The repertoire was sequenced with immunoSEQ multiplex PCR; TCRdb's copy has only in-frame clones and lacks some. The sample contains under 250,000 clones, approximately 85% of which appear only once. This CDR3 contains 14 residues. Germline CDR1 is MGHRA and CDR2 is YSYEKL. Trimming shortened V by 0 bases and J by 0 bases, and 5 bases separated the two germline ends. Those who participated ranged in age from roughly 18 to 90 years and resided in roughly 26 US areas. This TCR was sampled from a woman aged 50 to 65 with acute COVID-19. The rearrangement joins TRBV4-1 to TRBJ1-2; D call uncertain. The specimen was PBMCs or T cells enriched from blood (not recorded which). This CDR3 is CASSQDPANYGYTF. CDR3 DNA: TGCGCCAGCAGCCAAGATCCAGCTAACTATGGCTACACCTTC.